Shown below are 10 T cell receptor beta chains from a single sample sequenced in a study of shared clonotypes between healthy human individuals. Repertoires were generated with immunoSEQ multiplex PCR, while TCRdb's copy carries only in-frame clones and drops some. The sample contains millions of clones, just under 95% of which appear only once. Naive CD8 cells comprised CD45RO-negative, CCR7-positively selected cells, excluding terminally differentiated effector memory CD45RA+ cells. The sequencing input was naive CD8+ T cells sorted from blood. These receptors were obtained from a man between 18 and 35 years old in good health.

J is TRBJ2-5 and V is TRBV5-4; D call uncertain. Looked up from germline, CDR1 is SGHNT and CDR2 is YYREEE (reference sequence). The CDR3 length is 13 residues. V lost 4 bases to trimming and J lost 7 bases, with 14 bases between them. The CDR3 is CASSGLEEATQYF. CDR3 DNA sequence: TGTGCCAGCAGCGGCCTAGAAGAAGCGACCCAGTACTTC.

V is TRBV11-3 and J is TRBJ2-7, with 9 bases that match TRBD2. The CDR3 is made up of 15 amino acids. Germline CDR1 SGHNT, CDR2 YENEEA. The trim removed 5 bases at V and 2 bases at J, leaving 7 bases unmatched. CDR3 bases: TGTGCCAGCAGCCCGAGCGGGGGGCCAGCCTACGAGCAGTACTTC. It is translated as CASSPSGGPAYEQYF.

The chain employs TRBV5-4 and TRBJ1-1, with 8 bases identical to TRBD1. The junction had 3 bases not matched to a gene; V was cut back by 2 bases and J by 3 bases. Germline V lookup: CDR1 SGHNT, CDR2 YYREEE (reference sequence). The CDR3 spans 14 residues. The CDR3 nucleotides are TGTGCCAGCAGCTTACGACAGGGGCACACTGAAGCTTTCTTT. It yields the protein CASSLRQGHTEAFF.

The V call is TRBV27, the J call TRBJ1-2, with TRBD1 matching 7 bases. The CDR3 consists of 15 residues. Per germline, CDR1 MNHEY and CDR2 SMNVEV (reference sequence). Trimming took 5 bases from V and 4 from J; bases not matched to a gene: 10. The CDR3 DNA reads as TGTGCCAGCAGTCCAGAACAGGGGATTTCCTATGGCTACACCTTC. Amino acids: CASSPEQGISYGYTF.

The CDR3 here is CASSQFGHEAEFGNEQFF. As DNA, the CDR3 is TGTGCCAGCAGCCAATTCGGTCACGAGGCCGAGTTTGGCAATGAGCAGTTCTTC. The chain recombines TRBV9 with TRBJ2-1; D gene ambiguous. V was trimmed by 4 bases and J by 6 bases, leaving 26 bases between them. The V gene's germline CDR1 is SGDLS and CDR2 YYNGEE. The CDR3 spans 18 residues.

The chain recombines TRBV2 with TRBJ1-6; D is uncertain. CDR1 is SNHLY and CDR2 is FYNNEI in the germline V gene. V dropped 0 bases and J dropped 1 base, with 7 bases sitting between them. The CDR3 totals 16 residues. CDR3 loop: CASSEALISYNSPLHF. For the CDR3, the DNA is TGTGCCAGCAGTGAAGCCCTCATATCCTATAATTCACCCCTCCACTTT.

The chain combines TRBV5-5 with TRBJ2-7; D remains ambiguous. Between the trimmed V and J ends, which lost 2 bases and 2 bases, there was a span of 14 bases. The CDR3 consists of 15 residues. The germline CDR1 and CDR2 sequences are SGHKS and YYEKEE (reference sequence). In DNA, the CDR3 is TGTGCCAGCAGCTTTCTTCCGGTCCCCCCCTACGAGCAGTACTTC. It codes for CASSFLPVPPYEQYF.

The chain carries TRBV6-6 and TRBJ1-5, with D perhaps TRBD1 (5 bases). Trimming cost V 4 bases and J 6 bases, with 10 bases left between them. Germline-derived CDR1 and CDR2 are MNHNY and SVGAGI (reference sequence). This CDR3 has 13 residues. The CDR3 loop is CASSSQGSQPQHF. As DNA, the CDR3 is TGTGCCAGCAGTTCTCAGGGTAGTCAGCCCCAGCATTTT.

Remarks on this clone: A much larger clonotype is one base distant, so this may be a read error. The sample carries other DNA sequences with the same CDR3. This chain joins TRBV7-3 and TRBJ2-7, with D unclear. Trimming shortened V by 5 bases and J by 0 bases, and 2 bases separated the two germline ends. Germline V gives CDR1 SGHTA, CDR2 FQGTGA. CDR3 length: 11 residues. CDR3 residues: CASSPSYEQYF. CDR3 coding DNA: TGTGCCAGCAGCCCCTCCTACGAGCAGTACTTC.

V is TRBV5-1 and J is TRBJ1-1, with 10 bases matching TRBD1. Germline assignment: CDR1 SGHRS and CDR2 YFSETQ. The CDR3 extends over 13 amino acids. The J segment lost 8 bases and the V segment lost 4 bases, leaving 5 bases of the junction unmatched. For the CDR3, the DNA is TGCGCCAGCAGCCCAGGGACAGGGGAGGAAGCTTTCTTT. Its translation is CASSPGTGEEAFF.